The source of this T cell receptor (beta chain) is a study of response to subunit inactivated influenza vaccine. In this sample, this clonotype turned up a few times. Its antigen remains unknown. Study observations and caveats: The study's authors posited that every seasonal influenza vaccination enlists few new T cells.

TCRdb processed the RT-PCR reads anew with MiXCR; each CDR3 protein has one entry. The sample includes 450,000 to 600,000 distinct CDR3 sequences, approximately 7.1% of them seen just once. Here the sequenced sample was PBMCs from blood, taken less than 25 months after vaccination. This clonotype originated in a man in his fifties or sixties who received an inactivated influenza vaccine.

The CDR3 DNA sequence: TGTGCCAGCAGTTTATTGGTTATCTCTGGGGCCAACGTCCTGACTTTC. Protein: CASSLLVISGANVLTF. This chain uses TRBV28 with TRBJ2-6; D remains unclear. V was shortened by 1 base and J by 0 bases, with 7 bases between the two germline ends. CDR1 and CDR2 from the germline V gene are MDHEN and SYDVKM. This CDR3 has 16 amino acids.